Listed here are 4 T cell receptor beta chains from one sample, sequenced in a study of Graves' ophthalmopathy and Graves' hyperthyroidism. Scientists amplified the TCR beta CDR3 regions from RNA transcripts. An initial RT-PCR round employing HTBI primers preceded a second-round multiplex PCR. From the multiplex PCR reads, TCRdb called clonotypes with MiXCR, one entry per CDR3 protein. The table has about 39,000 distinct CDR3 sequences, around half seen once; the top ten hold roughly 25%. What was sequenced was peripheral blood. The receptors shown here come from an adult woman with stable Graves' hyperthyroidism.

This clonotype was seen ten or more times. This chain joins TRBV27 and TRBJ1-4, with a weak D call TRBD1 (6 bases). This CDR3 has 16 residues. The ends were cut back, 7 bases at V and 1 base at J, with 16 bases in the middle. The germline V gene encodes CDR1 MNHEY and CDR2 SMNVEV (reference sequence). DNA for the CDR3: TGTGCCAGCAAAGAAGAAGGGGGAAGAACTAATGAAAAACTGTTTTTT. Protein sequence: CASKEEGGRTNEKLFF.

V gene TRBV27 combines with J gene TRBJ1-6; 9 bases line up with TRBD1. Per germline, CDR1 MNHEY and CDR2 SMNVEV (reference sequence). This CDR3 spans 13 amino acids. After removal of 6 bases from V and 9 bases from J, the junction contained 3 bases not matched to a gene. The CDR3 here is CASRRDRASPLHF. CDR3 DNA sequence: TGTGCCAGCAGGAGGGACAGGGCTTCACCCCTCCACTTT.

This rearrangement joins TRBV20-1 to TRBJ2-5, with TRBD2 identical over 15 bases. The J segment lost 5 bases and the V segment lost 0 bases, leaving 13 bases of the junction unmatched. The CDR3 is made up of 19 amino acids. CDR1 is DFQATT, CDR2 SNEGSKA, per germline (reference sequence). As DNA, the CDR3 is TGCAGTGCTAGAGATATTACCGGACTAGCGGGAGGGCCGTGGGAGACCCAGTACTTC. As protein: CSARDITGLAGGPWETQYF.

The V gene is TRBV5-1, the J gene TRBJ2-7, with unresolved D. This CDR3 is built from 9 residues. Trimming took 8 bases from V and 3 from J, leaving 3 bases between them. CDR1 SGHRS and CDR2 YFSETQ come from the germline V gene. Here the CDR3 DNA reads TGCGCCAGGGTCTACGAGCAGTACTTC. It encodes CARVYEQYF.